The TCR beta chain under discussion was sequenced for a study of CD8+ T cells in alopecia areata. Looking at the study overall: The protocol delivered tofacitinib for 6 to 18 months, then withdrew it for 6 months. Findings and limits, study-wide: The presence of one nonresponder keeps the tie between baseline CD8+ expansion and response uncertain.

This CDR3 spans 16 amino acids. Germline V gene lookup returns CDR1 KGHSH and CDR2 LQKENI. Trimming shortened V by 2 bases and J by 0 bases, and 13 bases separated the two germline ends. Following RNA extraction, reverse transcription yielded cDNA that acted as the sequencing template. Using immunoSEQ multiplex PCR, the repertoire was profiled, and TCRdb retains in-frame clones only, with some absent. The sample lists around 180,000 clones; about 65% were seen once. As to treatment: oral pan-JAK inhibitor, 5-10 mg twice daily. This clone turned up a few times. Its antigen remains unknown. Sequenced material: CD4+ T cells sorted from blood, taken between weeks 47 and 50, from a patient treated with tofacitinib. This clonotype originated in a human donor with alopecia areata. The rearrangement joins TRBV18 to TRBJ1-2; TRBD1 might be the D (6 bases). CDR3 region: CASSPTASGANYGYTF. CDR3 sequence (DNA): TGTGCCAGCTCACCAACCGCATCAGGGGCTAACTATGGCTACACCTTC.